Presented here are 23 T cell receptor beta chains from one specimen sequenced in a study of T cells in Graves' hyperthyroidism and ophthalmopathy (dated 2019 in TCRdb). The library was produced with multiplex PCR. Reads for this sample came from an Illumina HiSeq 2000. The TCR beta CDR3 regions were amplified from the RNA transcripts. The TCR CDR3 was subjected to a first round of RT-PCR using the HTBI primer set and the Qiagen OneStep RT-PCR kit. The public reads were quality trimmed at Q25 with fastp and then assembled into clones with MiXCR by TCRdb, keeping productive beta chains. Entries are consolidated by CDR3 protein sequence, retaining the most common genes and DNA. The sample has some 420,000 distinct CDR3 sequences on record, 12% to 15% of them singletons. The ten largest clonotypes hold 5.3% of the sample. Sequenced: blood. These receptors originate from a woman between 18 and 30 years old with Graves' hyperthyroidism.

This clonotype was counted at least ten times. The chain joins TRBV11-3 to TRBJ2-7; the D gene could be TRBD1 or TRBD2 (5 bases each). The V gene's germline CDR1 is SGHNT and CDR2 YENEEA. Trimming took 6 bases from V and 7 from J, leaving 13 bases between them. This CDR3 comprises 12 residues. CDR3 nucleotides: TGTGCCAGCAGTCGGGACGGAAGGGAGCAGTACTTC. It yields the protein CASSRDGREQYF.

The V and J genes are TRBV19 and TRBJ1-2; 8 bases line up with TRBD1. The CDR3 totals 14 residues. The junction had 9 bases not matched to a gene; V was cut back by 4 bases and J by 8 bases. Germline V lookup: CDR1 LNHDA, CDR2 SQIVND (reference sequence). The CDR3 reads CASSKTDRVSGYTF. CDR3 nucleotides: TGTGCCAGTAGTAAAACGGACAGGGTAAGCGGCTACACCTTC.

This clonotype was seen more than once but under ten times. V is TRBV6-4 and J is TRBJ2-1, with TRBD2 identical over 9 bases. Germline CDR1 reads MRHNA; CDR2 reads SNTAGT. The CDR3 spans 14 residues. The ends lost 6 bases at V and 7 bases at J; junction bases unmatched: 7. As DNA, the CDR3 is TGTGCCAGCAGCGCGGGACTAGCAAGGAATGAGCAGTTCTTC. It is translated as CASSAGLARNEQFF.

The sample holds many counts of this clonotype. The rearrangement links TRBV11-2 to TRBJ1-5; D unresolved. Trimming shortened V by 1 base and J by 1 base, and 8 bases separated the two germline ends. CDR3 length: 15 amino acids. Germline-derived CDR1 and CDR2 are SGHAT and FQNNGV. CDR3 sequence reads: CASSLGHGSNQPQHF. In DNA form, the CDR3 reads TGTGCCAGCAGCTTAGGACATGGGAGCAATCAGCCCCAGCATTTT.

This clonotype was counted many times. This chain uses TRBV28 with TRBJ2-7, with D perhaps given as TRBD1 or TRBD2 (5 bases each). The CDR3 has 14 amino acids. V shed 6 bases and J shed 3 bases, with 15 bases lying between them. Germline V lookup: CDR1 MDHEN, CDR2 SYDVKM. CDR3 nucleotides: TGTGCCAGCAGGACCGGGACCGGTATCTACGAGCAGTACTTC. Its translation is CASRTGTGIYEQYF. The complete variable domain, with remaining parts taken from reference TRBV28 and TRBJ2-7, reads DVKVTQSSRYLVKRTGEKVFLECVQDMDHENMFWYRQDPGLGLRLIYFSYDVKMKEKGDIPEGYSVSREKKERFSLILESASTNQTSMYLCASRTGTGIYEQYFGPGTRLTVT.

The chain joins TRBV11-2 to TRBJ2-7; D is perhaps TRBD1 (5 bases). The CDR3 spans 16 residues. Trimming stripped 4 bases from V and 0 bases from J, with 16 bases between. Germline V gives CDR1 SGHAT, CDR2 FQNNGV. CDR3 region: CASSSPDSGFSYEQYF. The CDR3 nucleotides are TGTGCCAGCAGCTCTCCTGACAGTGGATTCTCCTACGAGCAGTACTTC.

This clonotype was observed at least ten times. This rearrangement joins TRBV7-2 to TRBJ2-7; 11 bases match TRBD2. The V segment lost 5 bases and the J segment 9 bases; nucleotides outside the gene matches: 9. Germline V lookup: CDR1 SGHTA, CDR2 FQGNSA. This CDR3 is 14 amino acids long. CDR3 nucleotide sequence: TGTGCCAGCAGCCCTTTGACTAGCGGGGCTAGGCAGTACTTC. Translated: CASSPLTSGARQYF.

This clonotype was recorded at least ten times. CDR3 region: CASSLQGGTEAFF. CDR3 nucleotide sequence: TGTGCCAGCAGCTTACAGGGAGGCACTGAAGCTTTCTTT. The gene calls are TRBV7-2 and TRBJ1-1; D is perhaps TRBD1 (5 bases). The germline V and J ends were trimmed by 2 bases and 4 bases, with 8 bases remaining between them. This CDR3 spans 13 amino acids. Germline V gives CDR1 SGHTA, CDR2 FQGNSA.

Ten or more counts support this clonotype. The chain uses TRBV6-2 or TRBV6-3 and TRBJ1-4; no clear D. In germline, CDR1 is MNHEY, CDR2 SVGEGT. The CDR3 has 12 amino acids. V was shortened by 4 bases and J by 8 bases, with 8 bases between the two germline ends. CDR3 loop: CASSSNGEKLFF. The CDR3 nucleotides are TGTGCCAGCAGTTCCAATGGAGAAAAACTGTTTTTT.

The genes are TRBV10-3 and TRBJ2-1; maybe TRBD1 (5 bases). Trimming left V 2 bases short and J 12 bases short, with 14 bases between. CDR1 ENHRY and CDR2 SYGVKD come from the germline V gene. The CDR3 extends over 13 amino acids. CDR3 bases: TGTGCCATCAGTGAGCTACACAGGTTCGGGCAGTTCTTC. It is translated as CAISELHRFGQFF.

The CDR3 sequence: CAWSSSPATNEKLFF. The CDR3, as DNA: TGTGCCTGGAGTTCCTCCCCGGCAACTAATGAAAAACTGTTTTTT. The gene calls are TRBV30 and TRBJ1-4; no clear D. The CDR3 spans 15 residues. The germline CDR1 and CDR2 sequences are GTSNPN and SVGIG (reference sequence). V was pared by 2 bases and J by 0 bases, with 10 bases between.

This clonotype was observed many times. The J gene is TRBJ2-1, the V gene TRBV20-1; 9 nucleotides agree with TRBD2. Germline V gives CDR1 DFQATT, CDR2 SNEGSKA (reference sequence). After removal of 5 bases from V and 7 bases from J, the junction contained 12 bases not matched to a gene. This CDR3 is 15 amino acids long. The CDR3 DNA follows: TGCAGTGCTCCCTTAGCGGGAGATTATCGGAATGAGCAGTTCTTC. Its protein is CSAPLAGDYRNEQFF.

This clonotype was seen repeatedly, ten times or more. This chain connects TRBV11-2 to TRBJ2-7; 7 bases fit TRBD1. The V and J ends lost 5 bases and 4 bases, in that order; junction bases with no gene match: 8. The CDR3 contains 14 residues. CDR1 SGHAT and CDR2 FQNNGV come from the germline V gene. In DNA form, the CDR3 reads TGTGCCAGCAGCCTCGTAGACAGGGATTACGAGCAGTACTTC. Its translation is CASSLVDRDYEQYF.

This clonotype was detected ten times or more. CDR3: CASTPGGGGAYEQYF. The CDR3 bases are TGTGCCAGCACCCCGGGAGGGGGGGGCGCGTACGAGCAGTACTTC. The rearrangement uses TRBV28 and TRBJ2-7, with TRBD2 identical over 8 bases. Germline CDR1 and CDR2: MDHEN and SYDVKM. This CDR3 spans 15 amino acids. Trimming took 7 bases from V and 4 from J; bases not matched to a gene: 12.

The gene calls are TRBV20-1 and TRBJ2-1, with D uncertain. Trimming pared 4 bases from V and 8 bases from J, leaving 18 bases between. Germline V gene sequence: CDR1 DFQATT, CDR2 SNEGSKA (reference sequence). The CDR3 sequence is 14 residues long. The CDR3 loop is CSAIGRLRVDEQFF. In DNA form, the CDR3 reads TGCAGTGCTATTGGGCGGCTTAGGGTCGATGAGCAGTTCTTC.

In this sample, this clonotype turned up many times. The rearrangement uses TRBV6-1 and TRBJ1-2; D unclear. CDR1 is MNHNS and CDR2 is SASEGT in the germline V gene. The CDR3 is 13 amino acids. Trimming stripped 7 bases from V and 3 bases from J, with 12 bases between. The chain's CDR3 is CASTGRIDYGYTF. CDR3 bases: TGTGCCAGCACGGGCAGGATAGACTATGGCTACACCTTC.

This clonotype was counted ten times or more. The chain uses TRBV19 and TRBJ2-7; TRBD2 agrees at 8 bases. Germline CDR1 LNHDA, CDR2 SQIVND (reference sequence). Trimming removed 5 bases from V and 1 base from J; junction bases left unmatched: 7. The CDR3 extends over 15 amino acids. CDR3 in DNA: TGTGCCAGTAGTCCCCAGGGACTAGATTCCTACGAGCAGTACTTC. It specifies CASSPQGLDSYEQYF.

The J gene is TRBJ1-1, the V gene TRBV19; TRBD1 agrees at 9 bases. The CDR3 is 15 amino acids. The V gene's germline CDR1 is LNHDA and CDR2 SQIVND (reference sequence). V shed 6 bases and J 4 bases; nucleotides not matched to a gene: 9. The CDR3: CASRTTGGAVTEAFF. The CDR3 DNA sequence: TGTGCCAGTAGGACTACAGGGGGCGCGGTCACTGAAGCTTTCTTT.

The sample holds many counts of this clonotype. The V and J genes are TRBV5-1 and TRBJ1-2; 8 bases align to TRBD1. Germline V lookup: CDR1 SGHRS, CDR2 YFSETQ. J was trimmed by 3 bases and V by 4 bases; bases with no gene match: 2. This CDR3 has 13 amino acids. The CDR3 sequence is CASSGQGYYGYTF. CDR3 DNA sequence: TGCGCCAGCAGCGGACAGGGTTACTATGGCTACACCTTC.

This clonotype was observed a few times. The V call is TRBV11-3, the J call TRBJ1-1; TRBD1 matches 10 bases. The CDR3 contains 17 residues. From germline, CDR1 is SGHNT and CDR2 YENEEA. V trimming: 5 bases; J trimming: 4 bases; junction bases outside the gene matches: 13. CDR3 loop: CASSLIRGTGEGTEAFF. The DNA for the CDR3 is TGTGCCAGCAGCCTTATCCGTGGGACAGGGGAGGGCACTGAAGCTTTCTTT.

This clonotype appeared many times. The chain couples TRBV5-1 to TRBJ2-1; 10 nucleotides align to TRBD1. Germline V gene sequence: CDR1 SGHRS, CDR2 YFSETQ. The CDR3 has 15 amino acids. After removal of 5 bases from V and 6 bases from J, the junction contained 8 bases not matched to a gene. The CDR3 region is CASRQIRTGGNEQFF. The CDR3 bases are TGCGCCAGCAGACAAATTAGGACAGGGGGCAATGAGCAGTTCTTC.

This clonotype was counted only a few times. This may come from a read error, since a much larger clone is one base off. The CDR3 coding sequence is TGTGCCAGCGGTTACGAGGGGGGCTCCTACGAGCAGTACTTC. It specifies CASGYEGGSYEQYF. The rearrangement joins TRBV6-5 to TRBJ2-7; D is perhaps TRBD1 or TRBD2 (6 bases each). CDR3 length equals 14 residues. From germline, CDR1 is MNHEY and CDR2 SVGAGI.

This chain connects TRBV9 to TRBJ1-2; a weak D match, TRBD1 (5 bases). The CDR3 has 17 residues. V lost 0 bases and J 3 bases, leaving 18 bases between the germline ends. CDR1 SGDLS and CDR2 YYNGEE come from the germline V gene. The CDR3 bases are TGTGCCAGCAGCGTAGCCCCTACGGGGGTAACTGACTATGGCTACACCTTC. It yields the protein CASSVAPTGVTDYGYTF.